These 28 T cell receptor beta chains came from one sample sequenced in a study of T cells in Graves' hyperthyroidism and ophthalmopathy. TCR beta CDR3 sequences were amplified from RNA transcripts. An initial round of RT-PCR targeting the TCR CDR3 relied on the HTBI primer set. TCRdb re-called the multiplex PCR reads through MiXCR, storing one row per CDR3 protein. In the table there are some 550,000 distinct CDR3 sequences, about 16% of which are singletons. Sequencing was carried out using blood. These TCRs come from a woman aged 35 to 49 with Graves' ophthalmopathy.

The CDR3 DNA reads TGTGCCTGGGCCCTCCCGACTAGCGGATTCACAGATACGCAGTATTTT. It is translated as CAWALPTSGFTDTQYF. J is TRBJ2-3 and V is TRBV30; 9 bases line up with TRBD2. The CDR3 totals 16 residues. Germline CDR1 and CDR2: GTSNPN and SVGIG (reference sequence). V lost 5 bases, J lost 2 bases, and 11 bases stayed unmatched.

In this sample, this clonotype turned up once. The chain couples TRBV19 to TRBJ2-1; TRBD2 might be the D (7 bases). The V and J ends lost 7 bases and 1 base respectively, with 17 bases between them. The CDR3 consists of 16 residues. Germline loops: CDR1 LNHDA, CDR2 SQIVND (reference sequence). CDR3 sequence reads: CASTAGAGASYNEQFF. CDR3 DNA: TGTGCCAGTACTGCGGGGGCGGGCGCATCCTACAATGAGCAGTTCTTC. The complete variable domain, with remaining parts taken from reference TRBV19 and TRBJ2-1, reads DGGITQSPKYLFRKEGQNVTLSCEQNLNHDAMYWYRQDPGQGLRLIYYSQIVNDFQKGDIAEGYSVSREKKESFPLTVTSAQKNPTAFYLCASTAGAGASYNEQFFGPGTRLTVL.

This clonotype was seen only a few times. The chain recombines TRBV12-3 or TRBV12-4 with TRBJ1-5; 8 nucleotides align to TRBD1. The CDR3 is 15 amino acids. V lost 5 bases, J lost 1 base, and 4 bases stayed unmatched. The DNA of the CDR3 is TGTGCCAGCAGTATTTGGACAGGGAGCAATCAGCCCCAGCATTTT. Amino acid sequence: CASSIWTGSNQPQHF.

The rearrangement links TRBV6-2 or TRBV6-3 to TRBJ1-1; D gene ambiguous. The CDR3 sequence is 12 residues long. Looked up from germline, CDR1 is MNHEY and CDR2 is SVGEGT. V was trimmed by 5 bases and J by 11 bases, leaving 15 bases between them. CDR3 in amino acids: CASSVVRRGAFF. As DNA, the CDR3 is TGTGCCAGCAGTGTGGTGAGGCGCGGGGCTTTCTTT.

With regard to this clonotype: With a much larger clone just one base away, this may be a read error. This chain links TRBV5-1 with TRBJ2-1; 7 bases are shared with TRBD1. The tail of the sequence fits TRBJ2-7 better, so the J call may be wrong. From germline, CDR1 is SGHRS and CDR2 YFSETQ. CDR3 length: 16 amino acids. The CDR3 DNA is TGCGCCAGCAGCTTGGCCCGGGACAGATTCTACAATGAGCAGTACTTC. This translates into CASSLARDRFYNEQYF.

This clonotype was counted only a few times. The CDR3 loop reads CASSSIGGRNTGELFF. In nucleotides, the CDR3 is TGTGCCAGCAGCTCTATCGGAGGACGGAACACCGGGGAGCTGTTTTTT. The chain links TRBV5-5 to TRBJ2-2, with a possible D match to TRBD2 (5 bases). The CDR3 consists of 16 residues. The ends were cut back, 3 bases at V and 1 base at J, with 13 bases in the middle. Germline CDR1 SGHKS, CDR2 YYEKEE (reference sequence).

This clonotype was seen at least ten times. The V and J genes are TRBV2 and TRBJ1-1, with 7 bases that match TRBD1. This CDR3 comprises 13 residues. The V segment lost 8 bases and the J segment 2 bases; nucleotides outside the gene matches: 5. Germline V gives CDR1 SNHLY, CDR2 FYNNEI. The CDR3 reads CASRDSGNTEAFF. The CDR3 DNA reads TGTGCCAGCCGGGACAGTGGAAACACTGAAGCTTTCTTT.

This clonotype has a handful of counts. The chain's CDR3 is CASSQGATSYNEQFF. DNA for the CDR3: TGCGCCAGCAGCCAAGGAGCCACCAGCTACAATGAGCAGTTCTTC. The V and J genes are TRBV4-1 and TRBJ2-1; no clear D gene. Germline V gene data show CDR1 as MGHRA and CDR2 as YSYEKL. Trimming cost V 1 base and J 3 bases, with 10 bases left between them. The CDR3 extends over 15 amino acids.

CDR3 residues: CASSSGTSESHEQFF. The CDR3 bases are TGCGCCAGCAGCTCTGGGACTAGCGAATCCCATGAGCAGTTCTTC. The gene calls are TRBV5-1 and TRBJ2-1, with TRBD2 matching 10 bases. Germline assignment: CDR1 SGHRS and CDR2 YFSETQ. Trimming took 3 bases from V and 8 from J; bases not matched to a gene: 8. CDR3 length: 15 amino acids.

This chain joins TRBV5-1 and TRBJ1-2, with 7 positions matching TRBD1. With 4 bases clipped from V and 7 bases from J, the junction kept 7 bases outside the gene matches. The length of the CDR3 is 13 residues. The germline V gene has CDR1 SGHRS and CDR2 YFSETQ. The CDR3 DNA is TGCGCCAGCAGCACCAATTACAGGGGTGGCTACACCTTC. Its protein product is CASSTNYRGGYTF.

This clonotype occurred many times. J is TRBJ1-1 and V is TRBV20-1; tentatively, D is TRBD1 (5 bases). Germline CDR1 and CDR2: DFQATT and SNEGSKA (reference sequence). This CDR3 comprises 14 residues. Trimming stripped 3 bases from V and 1 base from J, with 12 bases between. Written as DNA, the CDR3 is TGCAGTGCTAGGGCCCCCGGGGGGAACACTGAAGCTTTCTTT. Encoded protein: CSARAPGGNTEAFF.

The chain couples TRBV30 to TRBJ1-2; 11 bases are shared with TRBD1. The CDR3 extends over 14 amino acids. The V gene's germline CDR1 is GTSNPN and CDR2 SVGIG (reference sequence). Trimming at V came to 3 bases and at J to 4 bases, leaving 4 bases not matched to a gene. The CDR3 bases are TGTGCCTGGAGGGGACAGGGGGGGACCTATGGCTACACCTTC. Protein: CAWRGQGGTYGYTF.

This clonotype was counted at least ten times. The J gene is TRBJ1-6, the V gene TRBV30; TRBD1 is a possible D gene (5 bases). CDR1 is GTSNPN and CDR2 is SVGIG in the germline V gene (reference sequence). The V and J ends lost 4 bases and 0 bases respectively, with 10 bases between them. CDR3 length: 15 amino acids. The CDR3 sequence is CAWKTGGSYNSPLHF. The CDR3 nucleotides read TGTGCCTGGAAGACGGGGGGCTCCTATAATTCACCCCTCCACTTT.

This clonotype was found many times. The CDR3 DNA reads TGTGCCAGCAGCTTTAGCCAGGGGGAGACCCAGTACTTC. This sequence encodes CASSFSQGETQYF. The J gene is TRBJ2-5, the V gene TRBV2; D is possibly TRBD1 (6 bases). There are 13 residues in the CDR3. The V and J ends lost 6 bases and 5 bases respectively, with 13 bases between them. CDR1 is SNHLY, CDR2 FYNNEI, per germline. Looking up the rest from reference TRBV2 and TRBJ2-5 gives the full variable domain: EPEVTQTPSHQVTQMGQEVILRCVPISNHLYFYWYRQILGQKVEFLVSFYNNEISEKSEIFDDQFSVERPDGSNFTLKIRSTKLEDSAMYFCASSFSQGETQYFGPGTRLLVL.

The CDR3 reads CASSFRVGSWSEQFF. DNA of the CDR3: TGTGCCAGCAGCTTTAGGGTTGGGAGTTGGAGTGAGCAGTTCTTC. The chain joins TRBV5-6 to TRBJ2-1, with D maybe TRBD2 (5 bases). V lost 2 bases to trimming and J lost 9 bases, with 18 bases between them. The CDR3 length is 15 residues. CDR1 is SGHDT and CDR2 is YYEEEE in the germline V gene.

This clonotype was picked up many times. V is TRBV11-2 and J is TRBJ2-7; 11 bases map to TRBD2. The CDR3 is 15 amino acids. After removal of 4 bases from V and 2 bases from J, the junction contained 4 bases not matched to a gene. The germline V gene encodes CDR1 SGHAT and CDR2 FQNNGV. Here the CDR3 reads CASSSGTSGTYEQYF. The CDR3 bases are TGTGCCAGCAGCTCCGGGACTAGCGGTACCTACGAGCAGTACTTC.

This rearrangement joins TRBV3-1 to TRBJ2-7; the match to TRBD2 covers 8 bases. There are 15 residues in the CDR3. Per germline, CDR1 LGHDT and CDR2 YNNKEL (reference sequence). The V gene end was trimmed by 2 bases and the J gene end by 7 bases; junction bases not matched to a gene: 10. CDR3: CASSQTELAEREQYF. In DNA, the CDR3 is TGTGCCAGCAGCCAAACGGAACTAGCGGAGCGGGAGCAGTACTTC.

This clonotype appeared many times. V usage is TRBV6-1 and J usage is TRBJ2-7, with 7 bases matching TRBD2. The CDR3 is 15 amino acids. V trimming: 4 bases; J trimming: 2 bases; junction bases outside the gene matches: 8. Per germline, CDR1 MNHNS and CDR2 SASEGT. The DNA for the CDR3 is TGTGCCAGCAGTGGTGCCGGGACTACTACCTACGAGCAGTACTTC. Its protein is CASSGAGTTTYEQYF.

The gene calls are TRBV30 and TRBJ1-3; D unresolved. The germline V gene encodes CDR1 GTSNPN and CDR2 SVGIG (reference sequence). V dropped 1 base and J dropped 0 bases, with 10 bases sitting between them. CDR3 length: 15 amino acids. The CDR3 region has the DNA TGTGCCTGGAGTGGCACCCGGAGCTCTGGAAACACCATATATTTT. Translated: CAWSGTRSSGNTIYF.

This clonotype was counted ten times or more. The chain is built from TRBV28 and TRBJ2-7, with 11 bases that match TRBD2. Germline trimming cut 6 bases from V and 6 bases from J; bases unmatched to any gene: 7. The CDR3 has 14 amino acids. Germline lookup yields CDR1 MDHEN and CDR2 SYDVKM. The CDR3 is CASSFLLAGAEQYF. CDR3 nucleotides: TGTGCCAGCAGCTTTCTACTAGCGGGAGCCGAGCAGTACTTC.

This clonotype was seen at least ten times. The chain carries TRBV11-2 and TRBJ1-4; TRBD1 aligns across 7 bases. The trim removed 0 bases at V and 5 bases at J, leaving 3 bases unmatched. Germline values: CDR1 SGHAT, CDR2 FQNNGV. The CDR3 has 15 residues. The CDR3 DNA reads TGTGCCAGCAGCTTAGATCAGGGGGGAAATGAAAAACTGTTTTTT. It is translated as CASSLDQGGNEKLFF.

This clonotype appeared many times. V is TRBV2 and J is TRBJ1-4, with D possibly matching TRBD1 (5 bases). Trimming shortened V by 2 bases and J by 2 bases, and 9 bases separated the two germline ends. The CDR3 is made up of 15 amino acids. Looked up from germline, CDR1 is SNHLY and CDR2 is FYNNEI. The CDR3 DNA reads as TGTGCCAGCAGTGAAAGGGGTTCCACTAATGAAAAACTGTTTTTT. Its translation: CASSERGSTNEKLFF.

In its sample, this clonotype was seen a few times. A much larger clone lies a single base off, so this may be a read error. The V call is TRBV6-2 or TRBV6-3, the J call TRBJ2-5, with TRBD1 matching 10 bases. V was clipped by 1 base and J by 3 bases; unmatched bases: 2. The CDR3 spans 15 residues. Germline loops: CDR1 MNHEY, CDR2 SVGEGT. The CDR3 DNA is TGTGCCAGCAGTTACTACGGGACAGGGGAAGAGACCCAGTACTTC. This sequence encodes CASSYYGTGEETQYF.

In this sample, this clonotype turned up many times. V usage is TRBV12-5 and J usage is TRBJ2-1; D gene unclear. The germline V and J ends were trimmed by 5 bases and 8 bases, with 13 bases remaining between them. The CDR3 has 13 residues. CDR1 is LGHNT, CDR2 FRNRAP, per germline. CDR3 residues: CASGTGPRDEQFF. Here the CDR3 DNA reads TGTGCTAGTGGTACGGGCCCAAGGGATGAGCAGTTCTTC.

This clonotype was counted between two and nine times. The chain combines TRBV14 with TRBJ1-1; D unresolved. Germline-derived CDR1 and CDR2 are SGHDN and FVKESK. The CDR3 runs to 16 residues. The ends were cut back, 2 bases at V and 0 bases at J, with 13 bases in the middle. The CDR3 DNA follows: TGTGCCAGCAGCCAAAGATGGCTCGCCATGAACACTGAAGCTTTCTTT. Translation gives CASSQRWLAMNTEAFF.

The chain uses TRBV28 and TRBJ2-3, with 8 bases identical to TRBD2. Germline values: CDR1 MDHEN, CDR2 SYDVKM. The V segment lost 6 bases and the J segment 4 bases; nucleotides outside the gene matches: 15. There are 17 residues in the CDR3. For the CDR3, the DNA is TGTGCCAGCAGCTATACGGGAGGGAGTATTCTAGCAGATACGCAGTATTTT. It codes for CASSYTGGSILADTQYF. Looking up the rest from reference TRBV28 and TRBJ2-3 gives the full variable domain: DVKVTQSSRYLVKRTGEKVFLECVQDMDHENMFWYRQDPGLGLRLIYFSYDVKMKEKGDIPEGYSVSREKKERFSLILESASTNQTSMYLCASSYTGGSILADTQYFGPGTRLTVL.

There are a few counts of this clonotype. V and J are TRBV12-3 or TRBV12-4 and TRBJ2-2; D might be TRBD1 (6 bases). Trimming shortened V by 5 bases and J by 6 bases, and 22 bases separated the two germline ends. CDR3 length: 17 amino acids. The CDR3, as DNA: TGTGCCAGCAGTGCCAACATCCGGGACACCATACCCGGGGAGCTGTTTTTT. Its translation is CASSANIRDTIPGELFF.

This clonotype was seen a few times. The chain links TRBV28 to TRBJ2-7, with TRBD1 identical over 9 bases. CDR3 length equals 15 residues. V lost 6 bases, J lost 7 bases, and 13 bases stayed unmatched. The germline V gene has CDR1 MDHEN and CDR2 SYDVKM. The CDR3 DNA follows: TGTGCCAGCAGCCCCGGGGGACAGGGAGGGGGGGAGCAGTACTTC. Residues: CASSPGGQGGGEQYF.